These 25 T cell receptor beta chains came from one sample sequenced in a study of cytomegalovirus exposure and HLA in healthy donors. The PCR used 60 Vbeta and 13 Jbeta primers. The table came from immunoSEQ multiplex PCR; TCRdb's copy has only in-frame clones and leaves some out. Of roughly 220,000 clones detected, under 85% appear once; the ten largest clones hold about 1.7%. Specimen: PBMCs. These receptors came from a man aged 45-60 years in good health and CMV-seronegative.

The chain couples TRBV5-4 to TRBJ1-4, with no clear D. This CDR3 is 14 amino acids long. V was trimmed by 3 bases and J by 4 bases, leaving 10 bases between them. Germline V gene sequence: CDR1 SGHNT, CDR2 YYREEE (reference sequence). CDR3 coding DNA: TGTGCCAGCAGCTCCTCGGTTAATAATGAAAAACTGTTTTTT. It translates to CASSSSVNNEKLFF. Variable domain in full (rest from reference TRBV5-4 and TRBJ1-4): ETGVTQSPTHLIKTRGQQVTLRCSSQSGHNTVSWYQQALGQGPQFIFQYYREEENGRGNFPPRFSGLQFPNYSSELNVNALELDDSALYLCASSSSVNNEKLFFGSGTQLSVL.

This clone has a single count. This same CDR3 is encoded by further DNA sequences in the sample. This chain uses TRBV2 with TRBJ2-2; 10 bases are a match to TRBD1. The CDR3 totals 15 residues. The V and J ends lost 3 bases and 5 bases, in that order; junction bases with no gene match: 3. From germline, CDR1 is SNHLY and CDR2 FYNNEI. The CDR3 here is CASSERTGGTGELFF. CDR3 sequence (DNA): TGTGCCAGCAGTGAGAGGACAGGGGGGACCGGGGAGCTGTTTTTT.

The V and J genes are TRBV9 and TRBJ2-7, with a weak D call TRBD2 (6 bases). The CDR3 covers 14 residues. The germline CDR1 and CDR2 sequences are SGDLS and YYNGEE. The V end lost 0 bases, the J end lost 3 bases, and 10 bases lay between the germline ends. This CDR3 reads CASSVDGRSYEQYF. The CDR3 bases are TGTGCCAGCAGCGTAGACGGGAGAAGCTACGAGCAGTACTTC.

V gene TRBV7-2 combines with J gene TRBJ2-6; 7 bases are a match to TRBD1. V lost 6 bases and J lost 0; bases outside the gene matches: 11. The germline V gene encodes CDR1 SGHTA and CDR2 FQGNSA. There are 18 residues in the CDR3. The CDR3 loop reads CASSLRTGSFSGANVLTF. The CDR3 bases are TGTGCCAGCAGTCTTCGGACAGGATCCTTCTCTGGGGCCAACGTCCTGACTTTC.

The chain has TRBV6-1 and TRBJ2-5, with TRBD1 as a possible D gene (7 bases). Germline values: CDR1 MNHNS, CDR2 SASEGT. The V end was cut by 6 bases, the J end by 6 bases, with 20 bases between. The length of the CDR3 is 15 residues. This CDR3 reads CASSIQWQGGQTQYF. DNA of the CDR3: TGTGCCAGCAGCATCCAGTGGCAGGGGGGACAGACCCAGTACTTC.

The chain recombines TRBV28 with TRBJ2-1; no reliable D call. This CDR3 region has 13 residues. V lost 7 bases to trimming and J lost 0 bases, with 7 bases between them. Germline CDR1 MDHEN, CDR2 SYDVKM. The CDR3 coding sequence is TGTGCCAGCATCCAGGACTCCTACAATGAGCAGTTCTTC. Protein sequence: CASIQDSYNEQFF.

The V call is TRBV5-6, the J call TRBJ2-3, with D tentatively TRBD2 (6 bases). Germline-derived CDR1 and CDR2 are SGHDT and YYEEEE. Trimming left V 0 bases short and J 0 bases short, with 11 bases between. CDR3 length: 16 residues. CDR3 in amino acids: CASSLVTGLSTDTQYF. In DNA form, the CDR3 reads TGTGCCAGCAGCTTGGTAACGGGACTGAGCACAGATACGCAGTATTTT.

This clone has only one observation. V and J are TRBV11-2 and TRBJ2-1, with 8 bases identical to TRBD1. V dropped 4 bases and J dropped 5; count of bases not matched to a gene: 4. The germline V gene encodes CDR1 SGHAT and CDR2 FQNNGV. The length of the CDR3 is 14 residues. The CDR3 region is CASSSWTGNNEQFF. CDR3 coding DNA: TGTGCCAGCAGCTCCTGGACAGGGAACAATGAGCAGTTCTTC. Looking up the rest from reference TRBV11-2 and TRBJ2-1 gives the full variable domain: EAGVAQSPRYKIIEKRQSVAFWCNPISGHATLYWYQQILGQGPKLLIQFQNNGVVDDSQLPKDRFSAERLKGVDSTLKIQPAKLEDSAVYLCASSSWTGNNEQFFGPGTRLTVL.

There are a few counts of this clone. The chain is built from TRBV6-6 and TRBJ2-4, with D perhaps matching TRBD1 (5 bases). CDR3 length: 15 amino acids. The germline V and J ends were trimmed by 5 bases and 1 base, with 12 bases remaining between them. Germline CDR1 MNHNY, CDR2 SVGAGI (reference sequence). The CDR3 reads CASSPDSEAKNIQYF. The CDR3 nucleotides read TGTGCCAGCAGTCCCGACAGCGAGGCCAAAAACATTCAGTACTTC.

Details on this clone: One end of the junction fails to match germline, which may point to a read error. This chain uses TRBV7-2 with TRBJ2-7; 9 positions match TRBD1. The CDR3 length is 13 residues. Germline CDR1 and CDR2: SGHTA and FQGNSA. CDR3 sequence (DNA): TGTGCCAGCAGCCTGGACAGGGGTCGGGCGTGGGACTTC. Translated: CASSLDRGRAWDF. The full variable domain, in which reference TRBV7-2 and TRBJ2-7 provide the parts outside the CDR3, is GAGVSQSPSNKVTEKGKDVELRCDPISGHTALYWYRQSLGQGLEFLIYFQGNSAPDKSGLPSDRFSAERTGGSVSTLTIQRTQQEDSAVYLCASSLDRGRAWDFGPGTRLTVT.

The chain recombines TRBV5-4 with TRBJ2-7; 8 bases match TRBD1. Germline V gives CDR1 SGHNT, CDR2 YYREEE (reference sequence). V shed 4 bases and J 7 bases; nucleotides not matched to a gene: 13. The CDR3 has 15 residues. The CDR3, as DNA: TGTGCCAGCAGCCCAAGGACAGGGCTTGACTATGAGCAGTACTTC. Amino acids: CASSPRTGLDYEQYF.

The chain carries TRBV7-8 and TRBJ1-4, with D hard to call. V was cut by 7 bases and J by 0 bases, with 15 bases left in between. Germline V gene data show CDR1 as SGHVS and CDR2 as FQNEAQ. There are 16 residues in the CDR3. As DNA, the CDR3 is TGTGCCAGCACCTCTTACTCCAGCGCAACTAATGAAAAACTGTTTTTT. Protein sequence: CASTSYSSATNEKLFF.

J is TRBJ1-2 and V is TRBV27, with 8 bases that match TRBD1. The CDR3 loop spans 15 amino acids. Trimming took 0 bases from V and 5 from J; bases not matched to a gene: 5. In germline, CDR1 is MNHEY, CDR2 SMNVEV (reference sequence). The CDR3 DNA is TGTGCCAGCAGTTTATCCGACAGGGGTCCGTATGGCTACACCTTC. Translation: CASSLSDRGPYGYTF.

The gene calls are TRBV9 and TRBJ2-7; 9 nucleotides match TRBD2. The CDR3 sequence is 15 residues long. Per germline, CDR1 SGDLS and CDR2 YYNGEE. V lost 0 bases and J lost 1; bases outside the gene matches: 2. The CDR3 DNA is TGTGCCAGCAGCGTAGGAGCGGGAGGTTCCTACGAGCAGTACTTC. Amino acids: CASSVGAGGSYEQYF.

The rearrangement links TRBV28 to TRBJ2-1; 7 bases map to TRBD1. There are 16 residues in the CDR3. Trimming removed 3 bases from V and 4 bases from J; junction bases left unmatched: 9. The germline V gene has CDR1 MDHEN and CDR2 SYDVKM. CDR3 coding DNA: TGTGCCAGCAGTTTCTTAGTACAGGGGCATTACAATGAGCAGTTCTTC. Amino acid sequence: CASSFLVQGHYNEQFF.

V is TRBV29-1 and J is TRBJ2-1; D remains unclear. V gave up 4 bases and J gave up 0 bases, with 13 bases separating them. The CDR3 has 15 residues. Germline V CDR1 and CDR2: SQVTM, ANQGSEA. The chain's CDR3 is CSVVAARSSYNEQFF. As DNA, the CDR3 is TGCAGCGTTGTGGCGGCACGGAGCTCCTACAATGAGCAGTTCTTC.

V is TRBV6-1 and J is TRBJ1-3; D unresolved. CDR3 length: 10 residues. V was shortened by 7 bases and J by 7 bases, with 5 bases between the two germline ends. The germline CDR1 and CDR2 sequences are MNHNS and SASEGT. The CDR3 DNA follows: TGTGCCAGCAACAGTAACACCATATATTTT. Residues: CASNSNTIYF.

The gene calls are TRBV6-5 and TRBJ2-6; D perhaps matches TRBD2 (5 bases). The V end lost 2 bases, the J end lost 4 bases, and 9 bases lay between the germline ends. The CDR3 has 15 amino acids. CDR1 is MNHEY and CDR2 is SVGAGI in the germline V gene. The CDR3 bases are TGTGCCAGCAGTTACGAGGGTGCGGGGGCCAACGTCCTGACTTTC. It is translated as CASSYEGAGANVLTF.

This clone was picked up a small number of times. The rearrangement joins TRBV19 to TRBJ1-1; 7 nucleotides align to TRBD1. The junction had 7 bases not matched to a gene; V was cut back by 5 bases and J by 4 bases. CDR3 length equals 14 residues. CDR1 is LNHDA and CDR2 is SQIVND in the germline V gene (reference sequence). This CDR3 reads CASSYRTGVTEAFF. The CDR3 DNA follows: TGTGCCAGTAGTTACCGAACAGGGGTCACTGAAGCTTTCTTT.

The chain is built from TRBV7-2 and TRBJ2-3, with 9 positions matching TRBD2. The CDR3 loop spans 18 amino acids. V lost 4 bases and J lost 2; bases outside the gene matches: 13. Germline CDR1 and CDR2: SGHTA and FQGNSA. This CDR3 is CASSSRGGAGGNTDTQYF. DNA for the CDR3: TGTGCCAGCAGCTCCCGGGGGGGTGCGGGAGGGAACACAGATACGCAGTATTTT. The full variable domain, rest sourced from reference TRBV7-2 and TRBJ2-3, is GAGVSQSPSNKVTEKGKDVELRCDPISGHTALYWYRQSLGQGLEFLIYFQGNSAPDKSGLPSDRFSAERTGGSVSTLTIQRTQQEDSAVYLCASSSRGGAGGNTDTQYFGPGTRLTVL.

This clone was seen more than once but under ten times. V is TRBV5-4 and J is TRBJ2-5, with TRBD1 matching 9 bases. The end of the DNA is better explained by TRBJ2-7, so the J call may be wrong. From germline, CDR1 is SGHNT and CDR2 YYREEE (reference sequence). This CDR3 spans 15 amino acids. CDR3 loop: CASSLGGTGSYEQYF. CDR3 DNA: TGTGCCAGCAGCTTGGGGGGGACAGGGTCCTACGAGCAGTACTTC.

The genes are TRBV6-4 and TRBJ1-1; TRBD1 might be the D (5 bases). From germline, CDR1 is MRHNA and CDR2 SNTAGT. V shed 7 bases and J shed 3 bases, with 18 bases lying between them. The CDR3 runs to 15 residues. The CDR3 bases are TGTGCCAGCAAAGCAGGGTGGTCGTGGGACACTGAAGCTTTCTTT. This encodes CASKAGWSWDTEAFF.

The chain has TRBV4-1 and TRBJ2-5, with D perhaps matching TRBD2 (7 bases). Germline CDR1 and CDR2: MGHRA and YSYEKL. V was shortened by 1 base and J by 5 bases, with 14 bases between the two germline ends. CDR3 length: 15 residues. The CDR3 protein is CASSQVWGGRETQYF. The DNA of the CDR3 is TGCGCCAGCAGCCAAGTCTGGGGGGGGCGGGAGACCCAGTACTTC.

V is TRBV28 and J is TRBJ2-2, with TRBD2 matching 8 bases. The germline V gene has CDR1 MDHEN and CDR2 SYDVKM. V was pared by 4 bases and J by 4 bases, with 5 bases of the junction left unmatched. The CDR3 consists of 15 residues. The CDR3 sequence is CASSSRGRPTGELFF. CDR3 sequence (DNA): TGTGCCAGCAGTTCACGCGGGAGGCCCACCGGGGAGCTGTTTTTT.

This rearrangement joins TRBV13 to TRBJ2-5, with 8 bases fitting TRBD2. CDR3 length: 17 amino acids. The junction had 12 bases not matched to a gene; V was cut back by 5 bases and J by 1 base. Per germline, CDR1 PRHDT and CDR2 FYEKMQ (reference sequence). CDR3 loop: CASSREGLSGIQETQYF. The DNA of the CDR3 is TGTGCCAGCAGCCGAGAGGGCCTTAGCGGGATCCAAGAGACCCAGTACTTC.